A single sample gave rise to the 6 T cell receptor beta chains below, sequenced in a study of T cells in Graves' hyperthyroidism and ophthalmopathy. Amplification of TCR beta CDR3 regions was performed using RNA transcripts as template. TCR CDR3 regions were first amplified by RT-PCR with HTBI primers. In TCRdb, the multiplex PCR reads were re-called with MiXCR into one record per CDR3 protein. The sample records 530,000 or so distinct CDR3 sequences, about a sixth being singletons. The sample comprised blood. The source of these receptors is a woman between 18 and 30 years old with Graves' ophthalmopathy.

This clonotype was seen only once. This may be a read error, as it is one base from a much larger clone. The chain uses TRBV20-1 and TRBJ1-5; D gene uncertain. Germline V gives CDR1 DFQATT, CDR2 SNEGSKA (reference sequence). This CDR3 comprises 14 residues. The CDR3 DNA reads TGCAGTGCCAGCCCGGACCCTTACAATCGGCCCCAGCATTTT. As protein: CSASPDPYNRPQHF.

This clonotype was counted many times. The chain is built from TRBV7-2 and TRBJ1-1; no reliable D call. CDR1 is SGHTA and CDR2 is FQGNSA in the germline V gene. Trimming took off 1 base at V and 6 bases at J, with 9 bases between the two ends. This CDR3 contains 13 residues. The CDR3 spells CASSLVPHPEAFF. The DNA for the CDR3 is TGTGCCAGCAGCTTAGTGCCACATCCTGAAGCTTTCTTT.

This clonotype has just a few counts. This chain connects TRBV11-2 to TRBJ2-6; possibly TRBD2 for D (6 bases). With 5 bases removed from V and 0 bases from J, the gap between germline ends came to 20 bases. This CDR3 is built from 19 residues. Germline CDR1 SGHAT, CDR2 FQNNGV. The CDR3 nucleotides read TGTGCCAGCAGCCGCGCGGTTGGTAGCGGTAACTCTGGGGCCAACGTCCTGACTTTC. Its protein product is CASSRAVGSGNSGANVLTF. Drawing the rest from reference TRBV11-2 and TRBJ2-6, the complete variable domain is EAGVAQSPRYKIIEKRQSVAFWCNPISGHATLYWYQQILGQGPKLLIQFQNNGVVDDSQLPKDRFSAERLKGVDSTLKIQPAKLEDSAVYLCASSRAVGSGNSGANVLTFGAGSRLTVL.

This clonotype was picked up many times. V usage is TRBV20-1 and J usage is TRBJ2-7; 14 bases match TRBD2. Trimming at V came to 0 bases and at J to 3 bases, leaving 16 bases not matched to a gene. The V gene's germline CDR1 is DFQATT and CDR2 SNEGSKA (reference sequence). CDR3 length equals 20 residues. This CDR3 is CSARDLLGLAGGPPFYEQYF. The CDR3 nucleotides read TGCAGTGCTAGAGATCTACTAGGACTAGCGGGAGGTCCCCCTTTCTACGAGCAGTACTTC.

CDR3 nucleotide sequence: TGTGCCATCAGGGCAGGGTACTCGAACACCGGGGAGCTGTTTTTT. Its translation: CAIRAGYSNTGELFF. This chain connects TRBV10-3 to TRBJ2-2; a possible D gene is TRBD1 (5 bases). The CDR3 consists of 15 residues. The ends were cut back, 6 bases at V and 0 bases at J, with 11 bases in the middle. Germline CDR1 is ENHRY and CDR2 is SYGVKD.

This chain uses TRBV3-1 with TRBJ1-2; D uncertain. This CDR3 comprises 17 residues. Germline V gives CDR1 LGHDT, CDR2 YNNKEL (reference sequence). Trimming took 1 base from V and 3 from J, leaving 18 bases between them. CDR3 DNA: TGTGCCAGCAGCCAAGTTTACGGTTCTCGGAGCCACTATGGCTACACCTTC. Its protein is CASSQVYGSRSHYGYTF.